The TCR beta chain under discussion was sequenced for a study of cytomegalovirus exposure and HLA in healthy donors. Notes on the study in general: The authors enumerated around 150 TCR beta chains as linked to cytomegalovirus. Across all donors, roughly uniform sequencing depth was an assumption of the presence/absence analyses. Earlier analysis yielded a pattern in which most TCR beta V segments were productive about 87% or about 30% of the time.

Details on this clone: Its antigen is currently unknown.

The study ran its PCR with 60 Vbeta and 13 Jbeta primers. Produced via immunoSEQ multiplex PCR; TCRdb's table is partial and in-frame only. The table records some 110,000 clones, under 70% of them present only once. Specimen: PBMCs. The TCR sequence derives from a man aged 25 to 40 in good health and CMV-seropositive.

This CDR3 reads CASSSTGYLNYGYTF. CDR3 DNA sequence: TGTGCCAGCAGCTCAACAGGATACCTGAACTATGGCTACACCTTC. V is TRBV7-9 and J is TRBJ1-2; possible D gene TRBD1, 5 bases. CDR3 length: 15 amino acids. Germline CDR1 SEHNR, CDR2 FQNEAQ (reference sequence). Trimming shortened V by 4 bases and J by 2 bases, and 14 bases separated the two germline ends.